Presented here are 17 T cell receptor beta chains from one specimen sequenced in a study of T cells in Graves' hyperthyroidism and ophthalmopathy. It was RNA transcripts that yielded the amplified TCR beta CDR3 regions. The HTBI primer set drove a first-round RT-PCR of the TCR CDR3. MiXCR, applied by TCRdb to the multiplex PCR reads, yields one record per CDR3 protein. This sample has some 510,000 distinct CDR3 sequences, with 46% found just once. Sequenced: peripheral blood or thyroid tissue (not recorded which). These receptors were obtained from a woman aged 18-29 years with Graves' hyperthyroidism.

This clonotype was recorded many times. This chain links TRBV29-1 with TRBJ1-2; 8 bases are a match to TRBD1. This CDR3 comprises 14 residues. Germline V gene data show CDR1 as SQVTM and CDR2 as ANQGSEA. The junction had 7 bases not matched to a gene; V was cut back by 0 bases and J by 7 bases. The CDR3 loop reads CSVEDRQGAGGYTF. CDR3 bases: TGCAGCGTTGAAGATCGCCAGGGGGCGGGTGGCTACACCTTC.

This clonotype turned up a few times. The V and J genes are TRBV14 and TRBJ1-2; 7 bases are shared with TRBD1. Trimming cost V 8 bases and J 0 bases; bases outside gene matches: 9. This CDR3 has 15 amino acids. Per germline, CDR1 SGHDN and CDR2 FVKESK. Written as DNA, the CDR3 is TGTGCCAGCCCCGGGGACAGCGAGCCTAACTATGGCTACACCTTC. It codes for CASPGDSEPNYGYTF.

This clonotype was detected only a few times. The chain links TRBV7-2 to TRBJ2-2; D not certain. The CDR3 length is 14 residues. The V gene's germline CDR1 is SGHTA and CDR2 FQGNSA. The germline V and J ends were trimmed by 1 base and 7 bases, with 10 bases remaining between them. Here the CDR3 reads CASSLGQSGGELFF. The CDR3 DNA reads TGTGCCAGCAGCTTAGGGCAGTCAGGCGGGGAGCTGTTTTTT.

Concerning this clonotype: Given a much more abundant clone one base away, this may be a read error. The chain couples TRBV14 to TRBJ1-1, with 8 nucleotides matching TRBD1. Germline-derived CDR1 and CDR2 are SGHDN and FVKESK. CDR3 length equals 14 residues. V shed 4 bases and J 4 bases; nucleotides not matched to a gene: 5. CDR3 coding DNA: TGTGCCAGCAGCCCCCAAGACAGGGGCACTGAAGCTTTCTTT. Its protein is CASSPQDRGTEAFF.

The chain combines TRBV7-8 with TRBJ1-1; weak D call: TRBD1 (5 bases). V lost 5 bases and J 0 bases, leaving 13 bases between the germline ends. The CDR3 covers 15 residues. Per the germline V gene, CDR1 is SGHVS and CDR2 is FQNEAQ. CDR3 in DNA: TGTGCCAGCAGCCAACGGCTGGGGGTGAACACTGAAGCTTTCTTT. Its translation: CASSQRLGVNTEAFF.

At least ten counts were recorded for this clonotype. The chain recombines TRBV7-9 with TRBJ1-1, with 8 bases lining up with TRBD1. With 7 bases clipped from V and 0 bases from J, the junction kept 4 bases outside the gene matches. Germline V lookup: CDR1 SEHNR, CDR2 FQNEAQ (reference sequence). This CDR3 contains 14 residues. The CDR3 spells CASTWTGMNTEAFF. The CDR3 coding sequence is TGTGCCAGCACCTGGACAGGGATGAACACTGAAGCTTTCTTT.

This clonotype was found a few times. CDR3 amino acids: CASSLVGQGSEKLFF. In DNA form, the CDR3 reads TGTGCCAGCAGCTTAGTCGGACAGGGAAGCGAAAAACTGTTTTTT. The chain carries TRBV7-2 and TRBJ1-4; 8 bases align to TRBD1. Unmatched junction bases numbered 6, after V lost 1 base and J lost 8 bases. CDR1 and CDR2 (germline): SGHTA, FQGNSA. This CDR3 has 15 amino acids.

V usage is TRBV7-3 and J usage is TRBJ1-4, with 9 bases aligning to TRBD1. The length of the CDR3 is 15 residues. J lost 7 bases, V lost 0 bases, and 3 bases had no gene match. CDR1 and CDR2 (germline): SGHTA, FQGTGA. The chain's CDR3 is CASSLTGQGSEKLFF. The CDR3 DNA sequence: TGTGCCAGCAGCTTAACGGGACAGGGTAGTGAAAAACTGTTTTTT.

This clonotype was observed a handful of times. This chain joins TRBV7-9 and TRBJ1-5, with TRBD1 identical over 8 bases. The CDR3 runs to 15 residues. CDR1 and CDR2 from the germline V gene are SEHNR and FQNEAQ (reference sequence). Trimming cost V 5 bases and J 6 bases; bases outside gene matches: 9. CDR3 protein: CASSPGQGSSQPQHF. The CDR3 region has the DNA TGTGCCAGCAGCCCAGGACAGGGTAGTAGTCAGCCCCAGCATTTT.

Only a few counts were recorded for this clonotype. The V and J genes are TRBV15 and TRBJ2-3; tentatively, D is TRBD1 or TRBD2 (5 bases each). Per germline, CDR1 LNHNV and CDR2 YYDKDF (reference sequence). Trimming cost V 3 bases and J 5 bases, with 9 bases left between them. This CDR3 region has 13 residues. CDR3 bases: TGTGCCACCAGCAGGGGACGGAGAGATACGCAGTATTTT. Protein product: CATSRGRRDTQYF.

In the case of this clonotype: The junction departs from germline at one end; a sequencing error may be responsible. The chain couples TRBV7-3 to TRBJ1-4; D remains unclear. CDR1 and CDR2 (germline): SGHTA, FQGTGA. The CDR3 has 15 amino acids. The CDR3 DNA reads TGTGCCAGCAGCTTAGCTGGCAGTACTAATGAAAAACTGCTTTTT. Translating it yields CASSLAGSTNEKLLF.

The V and J genes are TRBV12-3 or TRBV12-4 and TRBJ2-5; TRBD1 or TRBD2 may be the D gene (5 bases each). CDR3 length equals 14 residues. Trimming took 5 bases from V and 2 from J, leaving 12 bases between them. The CDR3: CASSTGTSQETQYF. The DNA of the CDR3 is TGTGCCAGCAGTACTGGGACCTCACAAGAGACCCAGTACTTC.

This clonotype was recorded only once. The V and J genes are TRBV10-3 and TRBJ2-3; possible D gene TRBD1, 6 bases. Per the germline V gene, CDR1 is ENHRY and CDR2 is SYGVKD. The CDR3 runs 14 residues. V was shortened by 3 bases and J by 1 base, with 8 bases between the two germline ends. CDR3 bases: TGTGCCATCAGTGACTCAGGGGGCACAGATACGCAGTATTTT. This translates into CAISDSGGTDTQYF.

This clonotype showed up many times. The V gene is TRBV7-2, the J gene TRBJ1-1; D unclear. Germline CDR1 reads SGHTA; CDR2 reads FQGNSA. CDR3 length equals 14 residues. V lost 5 bases, J lost 1 base, and 11 bases lay in between. The CDR3 spells CASSLGRTNTEAFF. In DNA form, the CDR3 reads TGTGCCAGCAGCCTGGGGAGGACGAACACTGAAGCTTTCTTT.

Many counts were recorded for this clonotype. The chain joins TRBV7-8 to TRBJ1-6; D is uncertain. Trimming cost V 5 bases and J 8 bases, with 16 bases left between them. The CDR3 length is 15 residues. Germline V gene lookup returns CDR1 SGHVS and CDR2 FQNEAQ. In nucleotides, the CDR3 is TGTGCCAGCAGCCCCCAGCGGCCTCCCGATTCACCCCTCCACTTT. Translation: CASSPQRPPDSPLHF.

This clonotype was recorded at least ten times. J is TRBJ1-2 and V is TRBV12-3 or TRBV12-4; D might be TRBD1 (6 bases). V was trimmed by 7 bases and J by 4 bases, leaving 7 bases between them. CDR3 length: 11 amino acids. The CDR3 reads CASTQGYGYTF. In DNA, the CDR3 is TGTGCCAGCACACAGGGCTATGGCTACACCTTC.

This chain links TRBV15 with TRBJ2-6; D uncertain. Germline-derived CDR1 and CDR2 are LNHNV and YYDKDF (reference sequence). V lost 1 base and J lost 0, with 4 bases in between. This CDR3 has 15 residues. Here the CDR3 reads CATSRANSGANVLTF. CDR3 nucleotides: TGTGCCACCAGCAGAGCAAACTCTGGGGCCAACGTCCTGACTTTC.